This T cell receptor (beta chain) was sequenced in a study of type 1 regulatory T cells. Study context: This in vitro CD4 product, T-allo10, is enriched for Tr1 cells and alloantigen-specific.

Study-level points and caveats: Type 1 regulatory T cells had a more restricted TCR repertoire than non-type 1 regulatory T cells.

TCRdb processed the reads anew with MiXCR; each CDR3 protein has one entry. This table has about 42,000 distinct CDR3 sequences, approximately 12% appearing once. CDR3 length: 13 residues. V lost 6 bases and J 5 bases, leaving 8 bases between the germline ends. Germline V gene lookup returns CDR1 LGHNA and CDR2 YNFKEQ. This clonotype occurred many times. Its antigen remains unknown. This sequence originates from a human donor in good health. This chain links TRBV4-2 with TRBJ1-6; no reliable D call. Material for sequencing was cultured non-Tr1 T cells, either the whole culture or a sorted T cell fraction (not recorded which). The chain's CDR3 is CASRGQNNSPLHF. CDR3 in DNA: TGTGCCAGCAGAGGGCAGAATAATTCACCCCTCCACTTT.